Below, 22 T cell receptor beta chains from the same sample are listed, as sequenced in a study of cytomegalovirus exposure and HLA in healthy donors. The primer mix had 60 Vbeta and 13 Jbeta primers. Sequenced by immunoSEQ multiplex PCR; TCRdb stores in-frame clones only, minus some. The sample holds around 100,000 clones; about 79% are singletons and the top ten take about 2.8%. Sample: PBMCs. The receptors stem from a man in his fifties in good health and CMV-seropositive.

The chain employs TRBV27 and TRBJ2-3; 9 positions match TRBD2. The J segment lost 8 bases and the V segment lost 4 bases, leaving 4 bases of the junction unmatched. The CDR3 has 13 amino acids. Germline CDR1 is MNHEY and CDR2 is SMNVEV (reference sequence). The CDR3 protein is CASSSNSGGTQYF. CDR3 bases: TGTGCCAGCAGTTCCAATAGCGGGGGTACGCAGTATTTT.

This chain connects TRBV6-5 to TRBJ1-1, with 7 bases fitting TRBD1. The CDR3 is 13 amino acids. V was pared by 4 bases and J by 5 bases, with 4 bases of the junction left unmatched. From germline, CDR1 is MNHEY and CDR2 SVGAGI. CDR3 region: CASSSQGETEAFF. The CDR3 DNA reads as TGTGCCAGCAGTTCTCAGGGGGAAACTGAAGCTTTCTTT.

This chain uses TRBV5-6 with TRBJ2-3; 9 positions agree with TRBD1. The ends lost 3 bases at V and 3 bases at J; junction bases unmatched: 2. This CDR3 region has 14 residues. Germline-derived CDR1 and CDR2 are SGHDT and YYEEEE. CDR3 sequence: CASSWDRETDTQYF. In DNA form, the CDR3 reads TGTGCCAGCAGCTGGGACAGGGAAACAGATACGCAGTATTTT.

The CDR3 here is CASSEGGLAYEQYF. The CDR3, as DNA: TGTGCCAGCAGCGAGGGGGGACTAGCGTACGAGCAGTACTTC. The chain recombines TRBV9 with TRBJ2-7; 10 bases are a match to TRBD2. The CDR3 loop spans 14 amino acids. J was trimmed by 4 bases and V by 3 bases; bases with no gene match: 4. Germline V gene lookup returns CDR1 SGDLS and CDR2 YYNGEE.

This chain joins TRBV11-2 and TRBJ2-5; 8 bases map to TRBD1. The J call may be mistaken, given a closer DNA end match to TRBJ2-7. The CDR3 has 13 amino acids. From germline, CDR1 is SGHAT and CDR2 FQNNGV. Written as DNA, the CDR3 is TGTGCCAGCAGCTCTACAGGGGGCTACGAGCAGTACTTC. This encodes CASSSTGGYEQYF.

The V and J genes are TRBV2 and TRBJ1-4; D is perhaps TRBD1 (5 bases). The CDR3 consists of 15 residues. The V end lost 2 bases, the J end lost 4 bases, and 11 bases lay between the germline ends. The germline V gene has CDR1 SNHLY and CDR2 FYNNEI. The CDR3 DNA reads TGTGCCAGCAGTGAACAGGGTGGGGTTAATGAAAAACTGTTTTTT. It specifies CASSEQGGVNEKLFF.

This chain connects TRBV5-4 to TRBJ2-7, with 8 bases matching TRBD1. The CDR3 sequence is 14 residues long. The J segment lost 4 bases and the V segment lost 4 bases, leaving 7 bases of the junction unmatched. Germline loops: CDR1 SGHNT, CDR2 YYREEE (reference sequence). This CDR3 reads CASSTRGQGYEQYF. In DNA form, the CDR3 reads TGTGCCAGCAGCACCAGGGGGCAGGGGTACGAGCAGTACTTC.

The chain carries TRBV6-5 and TRBJ2-2; TRBD1 is a possible D gene (6 bases). The germline V gene has CDR1 MNHEY and CDR2 SVGAGI. The ends were cut back, 2 bases at V and 5 bases at J, with 9 bases in the middle. CDR3 length: 14 amino acids. CDR3: CASSYAQGTGELFF. The CDR3, as DNA: TGTGCCAGCAGTTACGCGCAGGGGACCGGGGAGCTGTTTTTT.

The chain employs TRBV5-1 and TRBJ1-2, with TRBD1 matching over 7 bases. The CDR3 loop spans 17 amino acids. The V gene's germline CDR1 is SGHRS and CDR2 YFSETQ. V dropped 4 bases and J dropped 4; count of bases not matched to a gene: 16. The CDR3 DNA sequence: TGCGCCAGCAGCAGACTGGGGCTCGGACAGGACTCCTATGGCTACACCTTC. Its protein is CASSRLGLGQDSYGYTF. The full variable domain, in which reference TRBV5-1 and TRBJ1-2 provide the parts outside the CDR3, is KAGVTQTPRYLIKTRGQQVTLSCSPISGHRSVSWYQQTPGQGLQFLFEYFSETQRNKGNFPGRFSGRQFSNSRSEMNVSTLELGDSALYLCASSRLGLGQDSYGYTFGSGTRLTVV.

The V gene is TRBV2, the J gene TRBJ1-1, with TRBD1 identical over 7 bases. Germline V gene lookup returns CDR1 SNHLY and CDR2 FYNNEI. The V gene end was trimmed by 5 bases and the J gene end by 4 bases; junction bases not matched to a gene: 4. This CDR3 comprises 13 residues. The DNA for the CDR3 is TGTGCCAGCAGTTCAGACAGGGTCACTGAAGCTTTCTTT. It translates to CASSSDRVTEAFF.

This rearrangement joins TRBV15 to TRBJ1-2; 7 nucleotides match TRBD1. The J segment lost 6 bases and the V segment lost 3 bases, leaving 10 bases of the junction unmatched. The CDR3 extends over 15 amino acids. Germline V gene lookup returns CDR1 LNHNV and CDR2 YYDKDF (reference sequence). The CDR3 sequence is CATSRSRGGLDGYTF. The CDR3 bases are TGTGCCACCAGCAGGTCCCGAGGGGGCTTAGATGGCTACACCTTC.

The V gene is TRBV27, the J gene TRBJ2-2; 10 nucleotides align to TRBD1. Germline V lookup: CDR1 MNHEY, CDR2 SMNVEV (reference sequence). V lost 5 bases to trimming and J lost 2 bases; unmatched junction nucleotides: 5. The CDR3 loop spans 16 amino acids. The CDR3, as DNA: TGTGCCAGCAGTCCATGGACAGGGGGAAACACCGGGGAGCTGTTTTTT. Encoded protein: CASSPWTGGNTGELFF.

The chain employs TRBV19 and TRBJ1-5; unclear D gene. V lost 6 bases, J lost 4 bases, and 16 bases lay in between. The CDR3 sequence is 15 residues long. Germline CDR1 and CDR2: LNHDA and SQIVND (reference sequence). The CDR3 region has the DNA TGTGCCAGTAGCGCACGGAGGGAACCTAATCAGCCCCAGCATTTT. It yields the protein CASSARREPNQPQHF.

This clone was seen a handful of times. Other DNA sequences in this specimen translate into the identical CDR3. This sequence joins TRBV9 and TRBJ1-3; D is ambiguous. Germline V gene data show CDR1 as SGDLS and CDR2 as YYNGEE. The CDR3 is 15 amino acids. Trimming pared 0 bases from V and 2 bases from J, leaving 9 bases between. CDR3 sequence (DNA): TGTGCCAGCAGCGTAGTCGCAGAAGCTGGAAACACCATATATTTT. Translated: CASSVVAEAGNTIYF.

This sequence joins TRBV4-1 and TRBJ1-4; D unresolved. Trimming took off 0 bases at V and 2 bases at J, with 13 bases between the two ends. Germline assignment: CDR1 MGHRA and CDR2 YSYEKL. This CDR3 is built from 17 residues. This CDR3 is CASSQDTGYGTNEKLFF. The CDR3 nucleotides read TGCGCCAGCAGCCAAGATACGGGATATGGGACTAATGAAAAACTGTTTTTT.

The chain joins TRBV6-4 to TRBJ1-1; 7 positions match TRBD1. Germline V lookup: CDR1 MRHNA, CDR2 SNTAGT. This CDR3 is 14 amino acids long. V gave up 6 bases and J gave up 2 bases; unmatched junction bases: 6. The DNA for the CDR3 is TGTGCCAGCAGACCCAGGGGGGACAACACTGAAGCTTTCTTT. Amino acid sequence: CASRPRGDNTEAFF.

The chain combines TRBV5-1 with TRBJ2-5; the D gene is possibly TRBD2 (7 bases). Germline V gene lookup returns CDR1 SGHRS and CDR2 YFSETQ. The CDR3 spans 14 residues. Trimming removed 5 bases at V and 5 bases at J, with 16 bases between. CDR3 sequence reads: CASSLTGGPETQYF. CDR3 coding DNA: TGCGCCAGCAGTCTGACGGGGGGCCCGGAGACCCAGTACTTC.

The chain joins TRBV6-5 to TRBJ1-6; D perhaps matches TRBD1 (5 bases). The V end lost 4 bases, the J end lost 0 bases, and 10 bases lay between the germline ends. The CDR3 consists of 16 residues. Germline loops: CDR1 MNHEY, CDR2 SVGAGI. CDR3 nucleotide sequence: TGTGCCAGCAGTTTACAGGAGAGCTCCTATAATTCACCCCTCCACTTT. Translation gives CASSLQESSYNSPLHF.

The chain has TRBV5-1 and TRBJ2-1, with D tentatively TRBD1 (7 bases). CDR1 is SGHRS and CDR2 is YFSETQ in the germline V gene. This CDR3 region has 18 residues. V lost 0 bases to trimming and J lost 6 bases, with 22 bases between them. The CDR3 loop is CASSLAWRGPTISNEQFF. The CDR3 DNA reads as TGCGCCAGCAGCTTGGCCTGGAGGGGGCCTACTATTTCCAATGAGCAGTTCTTC. The variable domain in full, with the rest retrieved from reference TRBV5-1 and TRBJ2-1, is KAGVTQTPRYLIKTRGQQVTLSCSPISGHRSVSWYQQTPGQGLQFLFEYFSETQRNKGNFPGRFSGRQFSNSRSEMNVSTLELGDSALYLCASSLAWRGPTISNEQFFGPGTRLTVL.

Concerning this clone: Other DNA sequences in the sample encode the same CDR3. This chain uses TRBV15 with TRBJ1-2; a weak D match, TRBD1 (5 bases). Trimming removed 0 bases from V and 2 bases from J, with 7 bases in between. The CDR3 length is 14 residues. Germline assignment: CDR1 LNHNV and CDR2 YYDKDF (reference sequence). The CDR3 DNA reads as TGTGCCACCAGCAGAGATTCAGGGAACTATGGCTACACCTTC. This encodes CATSRDSGNYGYTF.

This chain connects TRBV27 to TRBJ1-1, with a weak D call TRBD1 (5 bases). CDR1 MNHEY and CDR2 SMNVEV come from the germline V gene (reference sequence). Trimming cost V 4 bases and J 0 bases, with 15 bases left between them. The length of the CDR3 is 16 residues. CDR3 loop: CASSSVRVRMNTEAFF. The DNA of the CDR3 is TGTGCCAGCAGTTCGGTCAGGGTGAGGATGAACACTGAAGCTTTCTTT.

This chain joins TRBV11-2 and TRBJ1-4, with D unresolved. The V gene's germline CDR1 is SGHAT and CDR2 FQNNGV. This CDR3 contains 14 residues. Trimming shortened V by 2 bases and J by 8 bases, and 12 bases separated the two germline ends. The CDR3 loop is CASSLREIGEKLFF. The CDR3 region has the DNA TGTGCCAGCAGCTTAAGAGAGATCGGGGAAAAACTGTTTTTT.